This paragraph covers one T cell receptor beta chain sequence. No antigen is known for it. This sample stems from a study of T cell responses to AZD1222 COVID-19 vaccine. The germline V gene has CDR1 SGHTA and CDR2 FQGNSA. The germline V and J ends were trimmed by 3 bases and 8 bases, with 16 bases remaining between them. The CDR3 runs 14 residues. Using immunoSEQ multiplex PCR, the repertoire was profiled, and TCRdb retains in-frame clones only, with some absent. The sample has 75,000 to 100,000 clones, about 90% seen once. Overall study findings and caveats: Unmutated variant regions are reportedly the target of nearly half of TCRs that are spike-specific. Elevations in Spike-specific TCR breadth and depth followed administration of two AZD1222 doses. Only six or seven AZD1222 recipients tested seropositive at baseline.

The sequence was obtained from an adult in good health. The chain links TRBV7-2 to TRBJ1-2; D unclear. The starting material was peripheral blood, obtained on day 0 of AZD1222 vaccination. The CDR3 sequence: CASSFPGKVGGYTF. The CDR3 DNA reads TGTGCCAGCAGCTTCCCGGGGAAGGTGGGAGGCTACACCTTC.